This is a list of T cell receptor beta chains from one sample in a study of blood T cell repertoires in COVID-19. Generated by immunoSEQ multiplex PCR, the TCRdb table keeps only in-frame clones and is missing some. The profile covers about 220,000 clones, with over 70% appearing a single time and approximately 7.2% taken by the ten largest. Sequencing was carried out using peripheral blood. All receptors derive from a woman in her 70s with acute or convalescent COVID-19. Both conserved end residues are trimmed from each CDR3.

CDR3	V	J
ASSSGTGSGNTIY	TRBV6-6	TRBJ1-3
ASATGSTNEKLF	TRBV6-5	TRBJ1-4
SVEDLGPRETQY	TRBV29-1	TRBJ2-5
ASSVAGIAPYEQY	TRBV6-5	TRBJ2-7
ASSQSRNYNSPLH	TRBV6-5	TRBJ1-6
ASSLMGQGSNQPQH	TRBV5-8	TRBJ1-5
ATSEAGQRQETQY	TRBV24-1	TRBJ2-5
ASSWGQGEAETQY	TRBV5-1	TRBJ2-5
ASSLDPSGTIIYGYT	TRBV7-2	TRBJ1-2
ASSYTGNTIY	TRBV12-3/TRBV12-4	TRBJ1-3
ASSSDINYGYT	TRBV5-5	TRBJ1-2
ATSSREAFANTGELF	TRBV15	TRBJ2-2
ASSLESRGSIEQF	TRBV11-2	TRBJ2-1
ASSLTWTTREQF	TRBV5-4	TRBJ2-1
ASSSSRGNNQPQH	TRBV7-2	TRBJ1-5
ASSSPLITGELF	TRBV5-4	TRBJ2-2
AWSVPGTGIYEQY	TRBV30	TRBJ2-7
ASSQSGNQPQH	TRBV3-1/TRBV3-2	TRBJ1-5
ASSQDPTGGRRYEQY	TRBV3-1/TRBV3-2	TRBJ2-7
ASSIGQGSYNEQF	TRBV19	TRBJ2-1
ASSLAGVSEETQY	TRBV5-1	TRBJ2-5
ASSIQGETQY	TRBV28	TRBJ2-5
ASSPGTGGTGANVLT	TRBV18	TRBJ2-6
ASSYISWRADYGYT	TRBV6-4	TRBJ1-2
SVEYTSGSTDTQY	TRBV29-1	TRBJ2-3
ASSPTRGGLGDEQF	TRBV7-2	TRBJ2-1
ASSSDRENQPQH	TRBV5-6	TRBJ1-5
ASSDSSGAGGYT	TRBV6-4	TRBJ1-2
ASSDLQGARVYGKLF	TRBV10-2	TRBJ1-4
ASGVRRGVGPQH	TRBV6-5	TRBJ1-5
AWSLLPGQGHGYT	TRBV30	TRBJ1-2
ASSPGGQGSYNEQF	TRBV18	TRBJ2-1
ASSLVGTATDTQY	TRBV7-3	TRBJ2-3
ASRAGTGSPEAF	TRBV5-1	TRBJ1-1
ASSFSGGPLGEQF	TRBV2	TRBJ2-1
ASRQVPNQPQH	TRBV6-6	TRBJ1-5
ASSFGTANTEAF	TRBV5-8	TRBJ1-1
ASSPTSTGFLDTQY	TRBV14	TRBJ2-3
ATAGQGETEAF	TRBV6-5	TRBJ1-1
ASSWGQLNTEAF	TRBV5-1	TRBJ1-1
AWSTEGGRYNEQF	TRBV30	TRBJ2-1
ASSFRLDQETQY	TRBV5-4	TRBJ2-5
ASRTGLPGANVLT	TRBV19	TRBJ2-6
ASSVTGTEAF	TRBV12-3/TRBV12-4	TRBJ1-1
ASSSGRGVGNEQF	TRBV5-4	TRBJ2-1
ASSSRVLRETQY	TRBV7-9	TRBJ2-5
ASSLVQNYGYT	TRBV12-3/TRBV12-4	TRBJ1-2
ASSSPRGTSGGFPRETQY	TRBV7-6	TRBJ2-5
ASITRYGQY	TRBV6-5	TRBJ2-3
ASSLTGGDEKLF	TRBV3-1/TRBV3-2	TRBJ1-4
ASSPLMVGHTEAF	TRBV21-1	TRBJ1-1
ASSTGAGTGSYEQY	TRBV5-1	TRBJ2-7
ASSAQMTGLVQPQH	TRBV4-1	TRBJ1-5
ASSLFEETQY	TRBV7-9	TRBJ2-5